This entry lists 21 T cell receptor beta chains sequenced from one sample in a study of T cells in Graves' hyperthyroidism and ophthalmopathy. The TCR beta CDR3 regions underwent amplification using RNA transcripts as the source. RT-PCR in the first round (using the HTBI primer set) targeted the TCR CDR3. Using its own MiXCR run on the multiplex PCR reads, TCRdb lists one record per CDR3 protein. The table lists fewer than 450,000 distinct CDR3 sequences, about 18% of them singletons. Sequencing input: blood. Receptor source: a woman in her twenties or thirties with Graves' hyperthyroidism that later progressed to Graves' ophthalmopathy.

In this sample, this clonotype turned up many times. The CDR3 DNA reads as TGTGCCAGCAGCTCCCAGTACCGGACCTTTAACTCACCCCTCCACTTT. This encodes CASSSQYRTFNSPLHF. The V gene is TRBV5-5, the J gene TRBJ1-6; D ambiguous. CDR1 is SGHKS, CDR2 YYEKEE, per germline (reference sequence). The CDR3 extends over 16 amino acids. V lost 3 bases and J lost 10, with 20 bases in between.

The V call is TRBV5-1, the J call TRBJ2-5; D not resolved. Trimming pared 2 bases from V and 1 base from J, leaving 6 bases between. Germline CDR1 is SGHRS and CDR2 is YFSETQ. There are 13 residues in the CDR3. This CDR3 is CASSLRFQETQYF. CDR3 DNA sequence: TGCGCCAGCAGCTTACGGTTCCAAGAGACCCAGTACTTC.

For this clonotype: Possible read error: a much larger clone is one base away. The chain combines TRBV11-3 with TRBJ2-7; maybe TRBD2 (5 bases). The germline CDR1 and CDR2 sequences are SGHNT and YENEEA. CDR3 length: 14 amino acids. The DNA of the CDR3 is TGTGCCAGCAGCTTTGGCGGAGGAGACTACGAGCACTACTTC. Translating gives CASSFGGGDYEHYF. The entire variable domain, with the rest obtained from reference TRBV11-3 and TRBJ2-7, is as follows: EAGVVQSPRYKIIEKKQPVAFWCNPISGHNTLYWYLQNLGQGPELLIRYENEEAVDDSQLPKDRFSAERLKGVDSTLKIQPAELGDSAVYLCASSFGGGDYEHYFGPGTRLTVT.

At least ten counts were recorded for this clonotype. V and J are TRBV24-1 and TRBJ2-1; 14 positions match TRBD2. Germline V lookup: CDR1 KGHDR, CDR2 SFDVKD. The length of the CDR3 is 15 residues. Trimming cost V 3 bases and J 8 bases; bases outside gene matches: 2. This CDR3 reads CATSDRLAGGYEQFF. The CDR3, as DNA: TGTGCCACCAGTGATAGACTAGCGGGAGGGTATGAGCAGTTCTTC.

This clonotype was observed a handful of times. The chain joins TRBV11-1 to TRBJ1-1; D uncertain. Trimming pared 3 bases from V and 2 bases from J, leaving 10 bases between. Looked up from germline, CDR1 is SGHAT and CDR2 is FQDESV (reference sequence). The CDR3 loop spans 14 amino acids. The CDR3 region is CASSLYTANTEAFF. Here the CDR3 DNA reads TGTGCCAGCAGCTTGTATACAGCAAACACTGAAGCTTTCTTT.

This clonotype was detected many times. The chain couples TRBV2 to TRBJ2-2; D remains unclear. V was shortened by 1 base and J by 6 bases, with 6 bases between the two germline ends. Germline values: CDR1 SNHLY, CDR2 FYNNEI. This CDR3 is 13 amino acids long. This CDR3 is CASSEGQAGELFF. CDR3 nucleotide sequence: TGTGCCAGCAGTGAAGGCCAGGCCGGGGAGCTGTTTTTT.

This clonotype was seen repeatedly, ten times or more. The genes are TRBV7-9 and TRBJ2-1; 8 nucleotides agree with TRBD1. The CDR3 spans 12 residues. Germline V lookup: CDR1 SEHNR, CDR2 FQNEAQ (reference sequence). The trim removed 7 bases at V and 9 bases at J, leaving 5 bases unmatched. CDR3 in DNA: TGTGCCAGCAAGGACAGGGAGGCTGAGCAGTTCTTC. Residues: CASKDREAEQFF.

This clonotype has a count of ten or more. The V call is TRBV2, the J call TRBJ1-5, with D hard to call. The V gene lost 0 bases and the J gene lost 4 bases, with 10 bases spanning the gap. CDR3 size: 15 residues. Germline V gene lookup returns CDR1 SNHLY and CDR2 FYNNEI. Here the CDR3 reads CASSEARGVNQPQHF. The CDR3 bases are TGTGCCAGCAGTGAAGCGCGGGGAGTGAATCAGCCCCAGCATTTT.

This clonotype was picked up a small number of times. The chain employs TRBV4-2 and TRBJ1-6, with D perhaps matching TRBD1 (5 bases). V was clipped by 4 bases and J by 12 bases, with 19 bases between them. This CDR3 comprises 15 residues. Germline-derived CDR1 and CDR2 are LGHNA and YNFKEQ. CDR3 in DNA: TGTGCCAGCAGCCCGCAACAGGCGTTTCAGGGACCCCTCCACTTT. Its protein is CASSPQQAFQGPLHF.

This clonotype was observed at least ten times. The chain is built from TRBV28 and TRBJ2-7; D may be TRBD1 or TRBD2 (5 bases each). The CDR3 contains 16 residues. V was clipped by 5 bases and J by 0 bases, with 17 bases between them. Germline CDR1 is MDHEN and CDR2 is SYDVKM. CDR3 bases: TGTGCCAGCAGTCCCTCTGAGGGGTTCATCTCCTACGAGCAGTACTTC. Encoded protein: CASSPSEGFISYEQYF.

The chain carries TRBV13 and TRBJ2-5; 14 positions match TRBD2. V shed 3 bases, J shed 2 bases, and the junction held 2 bases outside the gene matches. This CDR3 comprises 16 residues. The germline V gene has CDR1 PRHDT and CDR2 FYEKMQ (reference sequence). The CDR3 loop is CASSLGLAGAQETQYF. DNA of the CDR3: TGTGCCAGCAGCTTGGGACTAGCGGGAGCACAAGAGACCCAGTACTTC.

This clonotype turned up a few times. The chain employs TRBV5-6 and TRBJ1-6; D is ambiguous. The CDR3 consists of 16 residues. Germline CDR1 reads SGHDT; CDR2 reads YYEEEE. V gave up 4 bases and J gave up 10 bases, with 21 bases separating them. CDR3 DNA sequence: TGTGCCAGCAGCAATGATCCTGTAGGCTCCCGGTCACCCCTCCACTTT. It specifies CASSNDPVGSRSPLHF. Full variable domain (remainder filled in from reference TRBV5-6 and TRBJ1-6): DAGVTQSPTHLIKTRGQQVTLRCSPKSGHDTVSWYQQALGQGPQFIFQYYEEEERQRGNFPDRFSGHQFPNYSSELNVNALLLGDSALYLCASSNDPVGSRSPLHFGNGTRLTVT.

The CDR3 nucleotides are TGTGCCAGCAGCGGGGACAGGTCTGGAAACACCATATATTTT. Its protein product is CASSGDRSGNTIYF. The chain combines TRBV14 with TRBJ1-3; TRBD1 matches 8 bases. V lost 5 bases and J lost 1; bases outside the gene matches: 1. Germline CDR1 is SGHDN and CDR2 is FVKESK. The CDR3 runs 14 residues.

A note on this clonotype: At one end, the junction sequence differs from germline, possibly due to a read error. The chain couples TRBV2 to TRBJ2-1, with 7 positions matching TRBD2. The CDR3 length is 14 residues. Germline V gene lookup returns CDR1 SNHLY and CDR2 FYNNEI. The CDR3 reads CTSVAGRSYNEQFF. CDR3 nucleotide sequence: TGTACCAGCGTAGCGGGTCGCTCCTACAATGAGCAGTTCTTC.

This clonotype came up many times. This chain uses TRBV11-2 with TRBJ2-3; D tentatively fits TRBD1 or TRBD2 (7 bases each). This CDR3 region has 16 residues. Germline loops: CDR1 SGHAT, CDR2 FQNNGV. Trimming took off 1 base at V and 3 bases at J, with 14 bases between the two ends. In DNA, the CDR3 is TGTGCCAGCAGCTTAGGTCCAGGGGGGGAAACAGATACGCAGTATTTT. Protein sequence: CASSLGPGGETDTQYF.

This clonotype was counted a few times. The V call is TRBV20-1, the J call TRBJ2-6, with D possibly matching TRBD1 (6 bases). V lost 3 bases to trimming and J lost 2 bases, with 11 bases between them. This CDR3 contains 15 residues. In germline, CDR1 is DFQATT, CDR2 SNEGSKA (reference sequence). This CDR3 reads CSASSGVTGANVLTF. CDR3 DNA sequence: TGCAGTGCTAGTTCAGGGGTAACTGGGGCCAACGTCCTGACTTTC.

The rearrangement joins TRBV10-2 to TRBJ2-1; TRBD1 is a possible D gene (6 bases). Germline CDR1 and CDR2: WSHSY and SAAADI. There are 14 residues in the CDR3. Trimming removed 4 bases from V and 4 bases from J, with 11 bases in between. The CDR3 here is CASSVDREYNEQFF. The CDR3 coding sequence is TGCGCCAGCAGTGTGGACAGAGAATACAATGAGCAGTTCTTC.

This clonotype was seen repeatedly, ten times or more. The gene calls are TRBV28 and TRBJ2-5; TRBD1 matches 12 bases. CDR1 and CDR2 from the germline V gene are MDHEN and SYDVKM. The CDR3 contains 16 residues. The V gene end was trimmed by 4 bases and the J gene end by 5 bases; junction bases not matched to a gene: 8. This CDR3 is CASSSTGTGGAETQYF. DNA of the CDR3: TGTGCCAGCAGTTCGACCGGGACAGGGGGCGCGGAGACCCAGTACTTC. Looking up the rest from reference TRBV28 and TRBJ2-5 gives the full variable domain: DVKVTQSSRYLVKRTGEKVFLECVQDMDHENMFWYRQDPGLGLRLIYFSYDVKMKEKGDIPEGYSVSREKKERFSLILESASTNQTSMYLCASSSTGTGGAETQYFGPGTRLLVL.

The chain links TRBV7-9 to TRBJ1-1, with TRBD1 identical over 9 bases. This CDR3 has 15 amino acids. Looked up from germline, CDR1 is SEHNR and CDR2 is FQNEAQ (reference sequence). J gave up 6 bases and V 5 bases, and 10 bases lay outside the gene matches. The DNA of the CDR3 is TGTGCCAGCAGCAGACAGGGGGAGAAGTCGTCTGAAGCTTTCTTT. It encodes CASSRQGEKSSEAFF.

This clonotype has ten or more counts. This chain connects TRBV28 to TRBJ1-4; D not resolved. V shed 8 bases and J shed 7 bases, with 20 bases lying between them. Germline V gene data show CDR1 as MDHEN and CDR2 as SYDVKM. The CDR3 has 15 amino acids. In nucleotides, the CDR3 is TGTGCCAGCTCCCCTCAGGAGGGATTAGGTGAAAAACTGTTTTTT. Encoded protein: CASSPQEGLGEKLFF.

The chain couples TRBV5-1 to TRBJ1-3, with 7 bases that match TRBD1. The CDR3 has 17 amino acids. Germline V lookup: CDR1 SGHRS, CDR2 YFSETQ. J gave up 0 bases and V 4 bases, and 10 bases lay outside the gene matches. The CDR3 region is CASSTNMPGGSGNTIYF. In nucleotides, the CDR3 is TGCGCCAGCAGCACGAACATGCCAGGGGGCTCTGGAAACACCATATATTTT.